This T cell receptor (beta chain) was recorded in a study of blood T cell repertoires in COVID-19. Libraries were prepared by immunoSEQ multiplex PCR; TCRdb keeps only in-frame clonotypes and omits some of them. The sample consists of more than 300,000 clones, 80% to 90% of them appearing once. Trimming left V 1 base short and J 1 base short, with 8 bases between. The CDR3 length is 15 residues. Per the germline V gene, CDR1 is SEHNR and CDR2 is FQNEAQ (reference sequence). Everyone who took part was about 18 to 89 years old, and they came from about 25 US areas. This TCR was sampled from a young man who had recovered from COVID-19. The rearrangement joins TRBV7-9 to TRBJ1-5, with D perhaps TRBD1 (6 bases). Sequencing input: PBMCs or T cells enriched from blood (not recorded which). CDR3: CASSLGGPSNQPQHF. The CDR3 nucleotides are TGTGCCAGCAGCTTAGGGGGGCCCAGCAATCAGCCCCAGCATTTT.